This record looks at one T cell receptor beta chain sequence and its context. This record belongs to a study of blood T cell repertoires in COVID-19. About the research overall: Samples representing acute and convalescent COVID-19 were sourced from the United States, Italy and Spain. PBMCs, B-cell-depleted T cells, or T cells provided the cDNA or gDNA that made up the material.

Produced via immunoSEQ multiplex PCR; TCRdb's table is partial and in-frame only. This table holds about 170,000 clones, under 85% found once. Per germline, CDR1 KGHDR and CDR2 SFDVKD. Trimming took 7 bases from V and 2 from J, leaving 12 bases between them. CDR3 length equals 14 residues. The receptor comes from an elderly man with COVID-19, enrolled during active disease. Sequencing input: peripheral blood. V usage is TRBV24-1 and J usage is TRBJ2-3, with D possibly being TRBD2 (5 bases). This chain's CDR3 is CATSPGSFTDTQYF. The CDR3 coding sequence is TGTGCCACCAGCCCGGGATCCTTCACAGATACGCAGTATTTT.